This T cell receptor beta chain was sequenced in a study of T cells in Graves' hyperthyroidism and ophthalmopathy. Patients with ophthalmopathy all had a Clinical Activity Score of at least 3, a NOSPECS grade of at least 4 and duration under 3 months. Diagnostic decisions used clinical symptoms, serum thyroxine and TRAb, thyroid ultrasound and orbital computed tomography. There were TCR beta CDR3 regions amplified from RNA transcripts. An initial round of RT-PCR targeting the TCR CDR3 relied on the HTBI primer set. TCRdb recomputed calls from the multiplex PCR reads with MiXCR, one row per CDR3 protein. Here the sample spans around 390,000 distinct CDR3 sequences, roughly 15% being singletons. With regard to this clonotype: Its antigen is as yet unknown.

The CDR3 extends over 14 amino acids. Germline CDR1 MNHEY, CDR2 SVGAGI. Trimming removed 4 bases at V and 5 bases at J, with 14 bases between. Study-level findings and limits: Blood also held most thyroid clonotypes expanded beyond 0.001.

The clonotype comes from a woman aged 25 to 39 with Graves' ophthalmopathy. The V call is TRBV6-5, the J call TRBJ1-2; weak D call: TRBD1 (6 bases). The sequenced sample was blood. In DNA, the CDR3 is TGTGCCAGCAGTTGGGGGGCGGGAAGATATGGCTACACCTTC. This sequence encodes CASSWGAGRYGYTF.